Listed here are 14 T cell receptor beta chains from one sample, sequenced in a study of blood T cell repertoires in COVID-19. This table comes from immunoSEQ multiplex PCR, and its TCRdb copy is limited to in-frame clones, with some not included. Among under 250,000 clones listed, approximately 88% were seen once. The specimen was peripheral blood. These receptors came from a man between 60 and 70 years old who had recovered from COVID-19.

This sequence joins TRBV9 and TRBJ2-7, with a weak D call TRBD1 (5 bases). With 0 bases removed from V and 2 bases from J, the gap between germline ends came to 6 bases. The CDR3 covers 13 residues. Germline CDR1 and CDR2: SGDLS and YYNGEE. The CDR3 DNA reads TGTGCCAGCAGCGTAGCAGGGACCTACGAGCAGTACTTC. Translation gives CASSVAGTYEQYF. The full variable domain, its missing parts supplied by reference TRBV9 and TRBJ2-7, is DSGVTQTPKHLITATGQRVTLRCSPRSGDLSVYWYQQSLDQGLQFLIQYYNGEERAKGNILERFSAQQFPDLHSELNLSSLELGDSALYFCASSVAGTYEQYFGPGTRLTVT.

V usage is TRBV5-1 and J usage is TRBJ2-3; TRBD1 matches at 7 bases. After removal of 7 bases from V and 2 bases from J, the junction contained 4 bases not matched to a gene. The CDR3 runs to 13 residues. Germline CDR1 reads SGHRS; CDR2 reads YFSETQ. In DNA form, the CDR3 reads TGCGCCAGCGGCACAGGGGACACAGATACGCAGTATTTT. It is translated as CASGTGDTDTQYF.

The chain recombines TRBV18 with TRBJ2-2, with 11 bases that match TRBD1. The V and J ends lost 5 bases and 6 bases, in that order; junction bases with no gene match: 8. The CDR3 spans 16 residues. The germline gives CDR1 KGHSH, CDR2 LQKENI. The CDR3 is CASSSSPGQGAGELFF. Here the CDR3 DNA reads TGTGCCAGCTCATCCTCCCCGGGACAGGGGGCCGGGGAGCTGTTTTTT. The variable domain in full, completed from reference TRBV18 and TRBJ2-2, reads NAGVMQNPRHLVRRRGQEARLRCSPMKGHSHVYWYRQLPEEGLKFMVYLQKENIIDESGMPKERFSAEFPKEGPSILRIQQVVRGDSAAYFCASSSSPGQGAGELFFGEGSRLTVL.

The V call is TRBV27, the J call TRBJ1-1; D ambiguous. The germline V gene has CDR1 MNHEY and CDR2 SMNVEV (reference sequence). This CDR3 region has 11 residues. Between the trimmed V and J ends, which lost 6 bases and 0 bases, there was a span of 2 bases. The CDR3 loop reads CASSMNTEAFF. The CDR3 coding sequence is TGTGCCAGCAGCATGAACACTGAAGCTTTCTTT.

The CDR3 protein is CASSITGSGSPLHF. DNA of the CDR3: TGTGCCAGTAGTATTACAGGAAGTGGGTCACCCCTCCACTTT. The chain links TRBV19 to TRBJ1-6; a weak D match, TRBD1 (5 bases). V lost 3 bases to trimming and J lost 10 bases, with 13 bases between them. The CDR3 spans 14 residues. Germline V CDR1 and CDR2: LNHDA, SQIVND (reference sequence).

In the case of this clone: At one boundary the junction diverges from the germline segment, which might be a read error. The chain has TRBV6-5 and TRBJ2-3, with 8 bases identical to TRBD2. The germline V gene has CDR1 MNHEY and CDR2 SVGAGI. This CDR3 is built from 14 residues. CDR3 loop: CASTYPAGADTQYF. The CDR3 coding sequence is TGTGCCAGCACTTACCCAGCGGGAGCAGATACGCAGTATTTT.

V usage is TRBV5-1 and J usage is TRBJ2-3, with D tentatively TRBD1 (5 bases). Germline CDR1 and CDR2: SGHRS and YFSETQ. The length of the CDR3 is 15 residues. Deletions cut 7 bases from V and 2 bases from J, with 17 bases between. CDR3 protein: CASDPSGNPTDTQYF. Written as DNA, the CDR3 is TGCGCCAGCGACCCATCAGGGAACCCCACAGATACGCAGTATTTT.

V and J are TRBV3-1 (or the pseudogene TRBV3-2) and TRBJ2-7; no clear D. The germline V gene encodes CDR1 LGHDT and CDR2 YNNKEL (reference sequence). The germline V and J ends were trimmed by 0 bases and 5 bases, with 2 bases remaining between them. CDR3 length: 11 amino acids. In DNA, the CDR3 is TGTGCCAGCAGCCAAGACAACGAGCAGTACTTC. Amino acid sequence: CASSQDNEQYF.

The chain couples TRBV5-1 to TRBJ1-1; 12 bases align to TRBD1. V lost 2 bases, J lost 0 bases, and 2 bases stayed unmatched. Germline lookup yields CDR1 SGHRS and CDR2 YFSETQ. The CDR3 loop spans 16 amino acids. DNA for the CDR3: TGCGCCAGCAGCTTCGGGACAGGGGGCTTGAACACTGAAGCTTTCTTT. Translation gives CASSFGTGGLNTEAFF. The variable domain in full, completed from reference TRBV5-1 and TRBJ1-1, reads KAGVTQTPRYLIKTRGQQVTLSCSPISGHRSVSWYQQTPGQGLQFLFEYFSETQRNKGNFPGRFSGRQFSNSRSEMNVSTLELGDSALYLCASSFGTGGLNTEAFFGQGTRLTVV.

This clone was detected once. The chain combines TRBV30 with TRBJ2-4, with TRBD2 matching 7 bases. Trimming cost V 3 bases and J 2 bases; bases outside gene matches: 7. Germline CDR1 GTSNPN, CDR2 SVGIG (reference sequence). The CDR3 is 15 residues long. The CDR3 DNA is TGTGCCTGGAGCCGATCTAGCGGTACCAAAAACATTCAGTACTTC. Amino acid sequence: CAWSRSSGTKNIQYF.

V is TRBV13 and J is TRBJ2-4; D may be TRBD1 (6 bases). Per germline, CDR1 PRHDT and CDR2 FYEKMQ (reference sequence). V was cut by 5 bases and J by 11 bases, with 22 bases left in between. This CDR3 has 15 residues. The CDR3, as DNA: TGTGCCAGCAGCCGCAGAGGGGGTCGCGTATGGGTTCAGTACTTC. This gives the protein CASSRRGGRVWVQYF.

The chain uses TRBV6-1 and TRBJ1-5, with D hard to call. Per germline, CDR1 MNHNS and CDR2 SASEGT. CDR3 size: 14 residues. The V and J ends lost 2 bases and 6 bases respectively, with 11 bases between them. For the CDR3, the DNA is TGTGCCAGCAGTGAAACCGGTTCAGGTCAGCCCCAGCATTTT. This codes for CASSETGSGQPQHF.

The chain employs TRBV19 and TRBJ1-5; weak D call: TRBD1 (6 bases). Trimming stripped 4 bases from V and 0 bases from J, with 16 bases between. Germline CDR1 and CDR2: LNHDA and SQIVND (reference sequence). The CDR3 covers 17 residues. CDR3 protein: CASSNTGKWGSNQPQHF. The CDR3 coding sequence is TGTGCCAGTAGTAATACAGGGAAGTGGGGTAGCAATCAGCCCCAGCATTTT.

This chain joins TRBV5-5 and TRBJ1-3; 10 nucleotides match TRBD1. The junction had 11 bases not matched to a gene; V was cut back by 8 bases and J by 0 bases. The CDR3 is 17 amino acids. Per germline, CDR1 SGHKS and CDR2 YYEKEE (reference sequence). The CDR3: CASSRDRGYRSGNTIYF. CDR3 bases: TGTGCCAGTAGCCGGGACAGGGGTTATCGCTCTGGAAACACCATATATTTT.